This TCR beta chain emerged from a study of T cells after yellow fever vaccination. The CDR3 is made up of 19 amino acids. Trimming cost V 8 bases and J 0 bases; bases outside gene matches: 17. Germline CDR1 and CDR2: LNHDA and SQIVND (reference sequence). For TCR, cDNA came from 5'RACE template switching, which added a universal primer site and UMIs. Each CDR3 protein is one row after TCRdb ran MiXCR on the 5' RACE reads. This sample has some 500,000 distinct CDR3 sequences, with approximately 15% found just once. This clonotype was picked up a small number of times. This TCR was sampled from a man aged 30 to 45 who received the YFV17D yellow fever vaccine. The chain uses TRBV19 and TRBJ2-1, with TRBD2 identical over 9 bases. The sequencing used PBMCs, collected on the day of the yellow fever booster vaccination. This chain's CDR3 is CASSNRRLAGKSSYNEQFF. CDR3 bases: TGTGCCAGTTCAAACCGGCGGCTAGCGGGGAAGAGCTCCTACAATGAGCAGTTCTTC.